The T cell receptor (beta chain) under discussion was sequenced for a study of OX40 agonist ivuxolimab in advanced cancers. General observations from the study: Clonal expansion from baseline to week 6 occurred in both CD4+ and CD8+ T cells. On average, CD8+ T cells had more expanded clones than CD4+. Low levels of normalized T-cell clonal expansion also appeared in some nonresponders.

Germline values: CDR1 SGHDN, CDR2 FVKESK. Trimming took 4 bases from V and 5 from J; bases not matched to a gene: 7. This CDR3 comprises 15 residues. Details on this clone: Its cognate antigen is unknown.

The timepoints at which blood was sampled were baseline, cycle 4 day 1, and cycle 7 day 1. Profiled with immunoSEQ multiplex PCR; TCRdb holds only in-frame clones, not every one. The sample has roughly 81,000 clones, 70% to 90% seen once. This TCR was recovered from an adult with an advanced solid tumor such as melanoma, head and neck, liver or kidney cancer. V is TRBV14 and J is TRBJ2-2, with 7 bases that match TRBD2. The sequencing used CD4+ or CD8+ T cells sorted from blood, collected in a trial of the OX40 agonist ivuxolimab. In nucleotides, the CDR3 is TGTGCCAGCAGCCTCCCGGGACTACCGACCGGGGAGCTGTTTTTT. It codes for CASSLPGLPTGELFF.